This TCR beta chain was retrieved from a study of T cell responses to AZD1222 COVID-19 vaccine (dated by TCRdb to the early 2020s). Turning to the overall study: TCR sequencing was performed for roughly 250 trial participants, of whom some 200 were given two doses of AZD1222 and roughly 25 were given two doses of MenACWY control vaccine. Trial participants were enrolled into age subgroups of 18-55, 56-69 and 70-plus years, which contained approximately 150, 28 and 58 TCR-sequenced participants, respectively.

A word on this clone: Its recognized antigen is unknown. The record has no base qualities; no much larger clone is one base away.

The time point label for this specimen denotes: about 28 days (+/-7) after the second vaccine dose. AZD1222 recipients whose second dose came at about 4 weeks and those whose second dose came at about 12 weeks were combined into one group, since spike-specific TCR depth and breadth did not differ between the two schedules. Vaccinee samples came from UK trials COV001 and COV002, including a single-blind randomized controlled phase 2/3 trial of AZD1222 (ChAdOx1 nCoV-19) in healthy adults. Trial participant PBMC samples were collected at day 0 and day 28 after the second dose for TCRbeta chain sequencing. The CDR3 regions of human TCRbeta chains were analyzed by immunosequencing. Per the authors' processing: Repertoire TCRs were matched against a reference library of SARS-CoV-2-specific TCRs generated with the MIRA antigen-specificity platform. Breadth was defined as the fraction of unique TCRs that were SARS-CoV-2-associated, and depth was defined as the fraction of total T cells that were SARS-CoV-2-associated. Each spike-specific TCR was assigned to its reactive spike region and to a CD4 or CD8 class using the MIRA data. Log10-transformed breadth and depth values were compared by one-way ANOVA with Sidak's multiple comparisons tests. As stored in TCRdb, this immuneACCESS dataset retains in-frame rearrangements with V and J assigned. A fraction of the clones does not appear; measured against another copy, unresolved V genes explain less than half of the discrepancy, and the remainder lacks a known reason. D and trimming come from the DNA, and the V and J calls and clone size come from that table. This sample lists 70,000 to 95,000 clones; over 80% were detected once. The ten largest clones capture under 14% of the sample.

Including cysteine and phenylalanine, the CDR3 has 15 amino acids. Only the CDR3 DNA is retained, 45 bases long and in frame from the first base. Per the germline V gene, SGHTA is the CDR1 and FQGNSA is the CDR2. The V end gives up 5 bases and the J end 5 bases, leaving 10 bases in the junction not matched to a gene. General findings and caveats noted by the study authors: Nearly half of unique spike-specific TCRs reportedly recognized epitopes outside regions mutated in the B.1.351 and B.1.1.7 variants. A significant rise in spike-specific TCR breadth and depth was observed after two AZD1222 doses relative to day 0 and relative to MenACWY recipients. The whole spike protein was spanned by vaccine-associated CD4 TCRs, and dominant responses were seen in regions 160-218 and 743-854. Because no day 14 peak-response samples were available, the repertoires could be characterized only after the peak T cell response. Most participants were white British and females outnumbered males, and the authors suggested that clonal diversity may have been underestimated. In the small 56-69-year group, the increase in depth fell short of significance, most likely because of low power. Conclusions about previously exposed vaccinees are limited because only six or seven AZD1222 recipients were SARS-CoV-2 seropositive at baseline.

The sequence joins TRBV7-2 to TRBJ2-7; 9 nucleotides in the junction match TRBD2. The TCR sequence derives from an adult who received the AZD1222 COVID-19 vaccine. The sequencing used peripheral blood, collected 28 days after the second AZD1222 dose. The CDR3 region reads CASSKGTSLPHEQYF. The bases read TGTGCCAGCAGCAAGGGGACTAGCTTACCCCACGAGCAGTACTTC.